Listed below are T cell receptor beta chains from one sample, sequenced in a study of identifying expanded T cells in peripheral blood. Assay: immunoSEQ multiplex PCR; the TCRdb copy retains only in-frame clones and omits some. The repertoire holds about 81,000 clones, roughly 84% seen once, with around 20% in the top ten. Sample: blood. All receptors derive from a person aged 18 to 70 in good health. The CDR3 runs from the conserved cysteine through the conserved F or W. D genes are given only for firm matches. Clone size is stated in some rows and not others, as once, few, many or a class when expanded.

cdr3_aa: CATSREVNGAGGPGYEQYF
cdr3_nt: TGTGCCACCAGCAGAGAGGTTAATGGAGCGGGAGGGCCTGGCTACGAGCAGTACTTC
clone_size: .
j_call: TRBJ2-7
v_call: TRBV15
d_call: TRBD2
cdr3_length: 19

cdr3_aa: CASSQDGSGGPPTYEQYF
cdr3_nt: TGTGCCAGCAGCCAAGATGGTTCGGGAGGGCCCCCTACCTACGAGCAGTACTTC
clone_size: .
j_call: TRBJ2-7
v_call: TRBV14
d_call: TRBD2
cdr3_length: 18

cdr3_aa: CASSLREGGRTQPQHF
cdr3_nt: TGTGCCAGCAGCTTAAGGGAGGGGGGGCGTACTCAGCCCCAGCATTTT
clone_size: few
j_call: TRBJ1-5
v_call: TRBV7-9
d_call: .
cdr3_length: 16

cdr3_aa: CASSAQGARSNQPQHF
cdr3_nt: TGTGCCAGCAGTGCACAGGGGGCGCGGAGCAATCAGCCCCAGCATTTT
clone_size: .
j_call: TRBJ1-5
v_call: TRBV2
d_call: TRBD1
cdr3_length: 16

cdr3_aa: CASSQEGPYGTEAFF
cdr3_nt: TGCGCCAGCAGCCAAGAAGGCCCCTATGGGACTGAAGCTTTCTTT
clone_size: .
j_call: TRBJ1-1
v_call: TRBV4-3
d_call: .
cdr3_length: 15

cdr3_aa: CASSLGGFSNQPQHF
cdr3_nt: TGTGCCAGCAGCTTGGGAGGGTTTAGCAATCAGCCCCAGCATTTT
clone_size: few
j_call: TRBJ1-5
v_call: TRBV5-6
d_call: .
cdr3_length: 15

cdr3_aa: CASSVDEAMGTEAFF
cdr3_nt: TGTGCCAGCAGCGTAGATGAGGCCATGGGTACTGAAGCTTTCTTT
clone_size: .
j_call: TRBJ1-1
v_call: TRBV9
d_call: .
cdr3_length: 15

cdr3_aa: CASSESRSVQGNQPQHF
cdr3_nt: TGTGCCAGCAGTGAATCACGGTCGGTACAGGGAAATCAGCCCCAGCATTTT
clone_size: many
j_call: TRBJ1-5
v_call: TRBV2
d_call: .
cdr3_length: 17

cdr3_aa: CASSLGTGDVTEAFF
cdr3_nt: TGTGCCAGCAGCTTAGGGACAGGGGATGTCACTGAAGCTTTCTTT
clone_size: once
j_call: TRBJ1-1
v_call: TRBV11-3
d_call: TRBD1
cdr3_length: 15

cdr3_aa: CASSVGTSGMLEQFF
cdr3_nt: TGTGCCAGCAGCGTAGGGACTAGCGGGATGCTTGAGCAGTTCTTC
clone_size: few
j_call: TRBJ2-1
v_call: TRBV9
d_call: TRBD2
cdr3_length: 15

cdr3_aa: CASSLSAGTLSSYEQYF
cdr3_nt: TGCGCCAGCAGCCTGTCAGCCGGGACGTTAAGCTCCTACGAGCAGTACTTC
clone_size: .
j_call: TRBJ2-7
v_call: TRBV5-1
d_call: .
cdr3_length: 17

cdr3_aa: CSALLGGSTEAFF
cdr3_nt: TGCAGCGCCCTCTTAGGGGGTTCCACTGAAGCTTTCTTT
clone_size: .
j_call: TRBJ1-1
v_call: TRBV29-1
d_call: .
cdr3_length: 13

cdr3_aa: CASSLAGGVQETQYF
cdr3_nt: TGTGCCAGCAGCTTAGCTGGGGGGGTCCAAGAGACCCAGTACTTC
clone_size: few
j_call: TRBJ2-5
v_call: TRBV7-8
d_call: TRBD2
cdr3_length: 15

cdr3_aa: CASSQEAGLAAEQYF
cdr3_nt: TGCGCCAGCAGCCAAGAGGCGGGACTCGCTGCCGAGCAGTACTTC
clone_size: many
j_call: TRBJ2-7
v_call: TRBV4-3
d_call: .
cdr3_length: 15

cdr3_aa: CASSQEGVRATEAFF
cdr3_nt: TGCGCCAGCAGCCAAGAGGGGGTAAGGGCCACTGAAGCTTTCTTT
clone_size: .
j_call: TRBJ1-1
v_call: TRBV4-1
d_call: .
cdr3_length: 15

cdr3_aa: CASTQGGIPYEQYF
cdr3_nt: TGTGCCAGCACCCAGGGGGGAATCCCCTACGAGCAGTACTTC
clone_size: .
j_call: TRBJ2-7
v_call: TRBV28
d_call: .
cdr3_length: 14

cdr3_aa: CATSIRETQYF
cdr3_nt: TGTGCCACCAGCATAAGGGAGACCCAGTACTTC
clone_size: .
j_call: TRBJ2-5
v_call: TRBV15
d_call: .
cdr3_length: 11

cdr3_aa: CASSVVLTDTQYF
cdr3_nt: TGTGCCAGCAGCGTGGTCCTGACAGATACGCAGTATTTT
clone_size: .
j_call: TRBJ2-3
v_call: TRBV9
d_call: .
cdr3_length: 13

cdr3_aa: CASSPPGLLYEQYF
cdr3_nt: TGTGCCAGCAGTCCCCCGGGACTACTTTACGAGCAGTACTTC
clone_size: .
j_call: TRBJ2-7
v_call: TRBV5-6
d_call: TRBD2
cdr3_length: 14

cdr3_aa: CASSEEQGAGEQFF
cdr3_nt: TGTGCCAGCAGTGAAGAACAGGGGGCTGGTGAGCAGTTCTTC
clone_size: .
j_call: TRBJ2-1
v_call: TRBV2
d_call: TRBD1
cdr3_length: 14

cdr3_aa: CASSNRGIAGELFF
cdr3_nt: TGCGCCAGCAGTAATAGGGGAATTGCCGGGGAGCTGTTTTTT
clone_size: once
j_call: TRBJ2-2
v_call: TRBV5-1
d_call: .
cdr3_length: 14

cdr3_aa: CASSLKDGYTF
cdr3_nt: TGTGCCAGCAGCTTAAAGGATGGCTACACCTTC
clone_size: .
j_call: TRBJ1-2
v_call: TRBV11-3
d_call: .
cdr3_length: 11

cdr3_aa: CASSDLSSYEQYF
cdr3_nt: TGTGCCAGCAGTGACCTTAGCTCCTACGAGCAGTACTTC
clone_size: few
j_call: TRBJ2-7
v_call: TRBV2
d_call: .
cdr3_length: 13

cdr3_aa: CASSVSNYNEQFF
cdr3_nt: TGTGCCAGCAGCGTCTCCAACTACAATGAGCAGTTCTTC
clone_size: .
j_call: TRBJ2-1
v_call: TRBV9
d_call: .
cdr3_length: 13

cdr3_aa: CASSLLRGQLYF
cdr3_nt: TGTGCCAGCAGCTTACTGAGGGGCCAGCTTTACTTC
clone_size: .
j_call: TRBJ2-7
v_call: TRBV11-2
d_call: .
cdr3_length: 12

cdr3_aa: CASSLKLGQGNEQFF
cdr3_nt: TGTGCCAGCAGCTTAAAACTGGGACAGGGGAATGAGCAGTTCTTC
clone_size: .
j_call: TRBJ2-1
v_call: TRBV13
d_call: TRBD1
cdr3_length: 15

cdr3_aa: CASSLAATNEKLFF
cdr3_nt: TGTGCCAGCAGCTTGGCTGCAACTAATGAAAAACTGTTTTTT
clone_size: .
j_call: TRBJ1-4
v_call: TRBV13
d_call: .
cdr3_length: 14

cdr3_aa: CASSHAKAGTQYF
cdr3_nt: TGTGCCAGCAGCCACGCGAAGGCGGGAACACAGTACTTC
clone_size: .
j_call: TRBJ2-7
v_call: TRBV7-2
d_call: .
cdr3_length: 13

cdr3_aa: CASSESLAFTGELFF
cdr3_nt: TGTGCCAGCAGTGAGTCACTTGCTTTCACCGGGGAGCTGTTTTTT
clone_size: .
j_call: TRBJ2-2
v_call: TRBV2
d_call: .
cdr3_length: 15

cdr3_aa: CASTKSGAPQETQYF
cdr3_nt: TGTGCCAGCACAAAATCCGGGGCACCCCAAGAGACCCAGTACTTC
clone_size: .
j_call: TRBJ2-5
v_call: TRBV9
d_call: .
cdr3_length: 15

cdr3_aa: CASSELVDRVVQETQYF
cdr3_nt: TGTGCCAGCAGTGAATTGGTGGACAGGGTGGTCCAAGAGACCCAGTACTTC
clone_size: once
j_call: TRBJ2-5
v_call: TRBV6-1
d_call: TRBD1
cdr3_length: 17

cdr3_aa: CASSLRTGRETQYF
cdr3_nt: TGTGCCAGCAGCCTAAGGACAGGGAGAGAGACCCAGTACTTC
clone_size: .
j_call: TRBJ2-5
v_call: TRBV11-1
d_call: TRBD1
cdr3_length: 14

cdr3_aa: CASSLGLETQYF
cdr3_nt: TGTGCCAGCAGCTTAGGGTTAGAGACCCAGTACTTC
clone_size: .
j_call: TRBJ2-5
v_call: TRBV11-1
d_call: .
cdr3_length: 12

cdr3_aa: CASSLGSSYNEQFF
cdr3_nt: TGTGCCAGCAGCCTAGGGAGCTCCTACAATGAGCAGTTCTTC
clone_size: .
j_call: TRBJ2-1
v_call: TRBV7-3
d_call: .
cdr3_length: 14

cdr3_aa: CASRRTGGATDTQYF
cdr3_nt: TGTGCCAGCAGGAGGACAGGGGGGGCCACAGATACGCAGTATTTT
clone_size: .
j_call: TRBJ2-3
v_call: TRBV6-1
d_call: TRBD1
cdr3_length: 15

cdr3_aa: CASSLTWREGPGEQYF
cdr3_nt: TGTGCCAGCAGTTTAACTTGGCGGGAGGGCCCGGGGGAGCAGTACTTC
clone_size: .
j_call: TRBJ2-7
v_call: TRBV27
d_call: TRBD2
cdr3_length: 16

cdr3_aa: CAISESSVNEQFF
cdr3_nt: TGTGCCATCAGTGAATCTAGCGTCAATGAGCAGTTCTTC
clone_size: .
j_call: TRBJ2-1
v_call: TRBV10-3
d_call: .
cdr3_length: 13

cdr3_aa: CASSLGIYPGELFF
cdr3_nt: TGTGCCAGCAGCTTGGGGATATACCCCGGGGAGCTGTTTTTT
clone_size: .
j_call: TRBJ2-2
v_call: TRBV11-3
d_call: .
cdr3_length: 14

cdr3_aa: CASSSYSGRAYDETQYF
cdr3_nt: TGTGCCAGCAGTTCTTATAGCGGGAGGGCTTATGACGAGACCCAGTACTTC
clone_size: .
j_call: TRBJ2-5
v_call: TRBV28
d_call: TRBD2
cdr3_length: 17

cdr3_aa: CASSLEGNEQFF
cdr3_nt: TGTGCCAGCAGCTTAGAAGGCAATGAGCAGTTCTTC
clone_size: few
j_call: TRBJ2-1
v_call: TRBV7-6
d_call: .
cdr3_length: 12

cdr3_aa: CASSLVVGELFF
cdr3_nt: TGTGCCAGCAGCTTGGTAGTCGGGGAGCTGTTTTTT
clone_size: .
j_call: TRBJ2-2
v_call: TRBV5-4
d_call: .
cdr3_length: 12

cdr3_aa: CASSSAYGTANTGELFF
cdr3_nt: TGTGCCAGCAGCTCGGCATACGGGACAGCTAACACCGGGGAGCTGTTTTTT
clone_size: .
j_call: TRBJ2-2
v_call: TRBV7-8
d_call: TRBD1
cdr3_length: 17

cdr3_aa: CASSQGQSGPQYF
cdr3_nt: TGCGCCAGCAGCCAAGGACAGTCCGGGCCCCAGTACTTC
clone_size: .
j_call: TRBJ2-5
v_call: TRBV4-3
d_call: .
cdr3_length: 13

cdr3_aa: CASSFRDQQYF
cdr3_nt: TGTGCCAGCAGCTTCAGGGATCAGCAGTACTTC
clone_size: .
j_call: TRBJ2-7
v_call: TRBV7-8
d_call: .
cdr3_length: 11

cdr3_aa: CASSTTGAWGTEAFF
cdr3_nt: TGTGCCAGCAGCACAACGGGGGCTTGGGGCACTGAAGCTTTCTTT
clone_size: .
j_call: TRBJ1-1
v_call: TRBV7-8
d_call: .
cdr3_length: 15

cdr3_aa: CASQSGIGAQYF
cdr3_nt: TGTGCCAGCCAATCGGGAATAGGGGCGCAGTACTTC
clone_size: many
j_call: TRBJ2-7
v_call: TRBV6-5
d_call: .
cdr3_length: 12

cdr3_aa: CASSQALLGARDTEAFF
cdr3_nt: TGCGCCAGCAGCCAGGCGCTCCTTGGGGCGCGTGACACTGAAGCTTTCTTT
clone_size: .
j_call: TRBJ1-1
v_call: TRBV4-3
d_call: .
cdr3_length: 17